The present TCR beta chain was sequenced within a study of T cell changes during pregnancy in multiple sclerosis. The CDR3 sequence is 16 residues long. The ends lost 5 bases at V and 10 bases at J; junction bases unmatched: 14. Per germline, CDR1 SEHNR and CDR2 FQNEAQ (reference sequence). The table came from immunoSEQ multiplex PCR; TCRdb's copy has only in-frame clones and leaves some out. The data contain some 52,000 clones, around 90% of them singletons. The sequencing here drew on CD4+ T cells from peripheral blood mononuclear cells, taken before pregnancy. This clonotype was obtained from a female donor with multiple sclerosis, enrolled in a pregnancy study. This chain uses TRBV7-9 with TRBJ2-1, with 10 bases lining up with TRBD2. In nucleotides, the CDR3 is TGTGCCAGCAGCCCTAGGACTAGCGGAAAAAAGGGGGAGCAGTTCTTC. It yields the protein CASSPRTSGKKGEQFF.